By proportion, the clone carrying this TCR beta chain is medium-sized. This entry comes from a study of control samples from healthy donors and cancer patients. CDR1 and CDR2 from the germline V gene are MDHEN and SYDVKM. The CDR3 totals 16 residues. Unmatched junction bases numbered 7, after V lost 5 bases and J lost 0 bases. Here immunoSEQ multiplex PCR was the method, and the copy in TCRdb shows in-frame clones only, minus some. Here the sample spans about 220,000 clones, over 90% being singletons. V is TRBV28 and J is TRBJ1-5, with 7 positions matching TRBD1. Sequences were obtained from blood. This receptor was taken from a man aged 50 to 60 in good health. The CDR3 coding sequence is TGTGCCAGCAGTGTCGACAGGGATGATAGCAATCAGCCCCAGCATTTT. It yields the protein CASSVDRDDSNQPQHF.